These 25 T cell receptor beta chains were all obtained from the same sample, sequenced in a study of blood T cell repertoires in COVID-19. Data came from immunoSEQ multiplex PCR; TCRdb stores just in-frame clones and leaves some out. The repertoire has under 450,000 clones, around 89% of them found once; the top ten carry roughly 1.4%. The sequenced sample was peripheral blood. The receptors come from a woman between 40 and 50 years old with COVID-19, enrolled during active disease.

The chain uses TRBV10-3 and TRBJ1-6, with 8 bases identical to TRBD1. Trimming removed 6 bases from V and 10 bases from J; junction bases left unmatched: 8. CDR3 size: 14 residues. CDR1 and CDR2 from the germline V gene are ENHRY and SYGVKD. CDR3 residues: CAISKDRGGSPLHF. The CDR3 coding sequence is TGTGCCATCAGCAAAGACAGGGGAGGATCACCCCTCCACTTT.

J is TRBJ2-1 and V is TRBV7-9; D is ambiguous. Deletions cut 5 bases from V and 6 bases from J, with 8 bases between. Germline CDR1 and CDR2: SEHNR and FQNEAQ (reference sequence). This CDR3 is 12 amino acids long. The CDR3 loop reads CASSVVSNEQFF. In DNA, the CDR3 is TGTGCCAGCAGCGTCGTGTCCAATGAGCAGTTCTTC.

This clone was counted once. The J gene is TRBJ2-3, the V gene TRBV5-1, with 8 bases that match TRBD1. The CDR3 has 16 residues. V lost 4 bases to trimming and J lost 5 bases; unmatched junction nucleotides: 12. The germline V gene has CDR1 SGHRS and CDR2 YFSETQ. CDR3 nucleotides: TGCGCCAGCAGCATTGGACAGGGCAGAGGACTAGATACGCAGTATTTT. Encoded protein: CASSIGQGRGLDTQYF.

This rearrangement joins TRBV5-8 to TRBJ1-5; 7 nucleotides line up with TRBD1. The V segment lost 3 bases and the J segment 4 bases; nucleotides outside the gene matches: 4. This CDR3 spans 14 amino acids. Per germline, CDR1 SGHTS and CDR2 YDEGEE. CDR3 sequence: CASSSRQGNQPQHF. The DNA of the CDR3 is TGTGCCAGCAGCTCCCGACAGGGTAATCAGCCCCAGCATTTT.

The chain carries TRBV28 and TRBJ2-7, with 10 bases that match TRBD1. J lost 1 base, V lost 3 bases, and 6 bases had no gene match. Germline V gives CDR1 MDHEN, CDR2 SYDVKM. The CDR3 extends over 16 amino acids. In DNA form, the CDR3 reads TGTGCCAGCAGTTTTTACGGACAGGGGGTTTCCTACGAGCAGTACTTC. This sequence encodes CASSFYGQGVSYEQYF. Full variable domain (rest looked up from reference TRBV28 and TRBJ2-7): DVKVTQSSRYLVKRTGEKVFLECVQDMDHENMFWYRQDPGLGLRLIYFSYDVKMKEKGDIPEGYSVSREKKERFSLILESASTNQTSMYLCASSFYGQGVSYEQYFGPGTRLTVT.

The chain carries TRBV5-1 and TRBJ2-1, with D perhaps matching TRBD1 (5 bases). CDR3 size: 15 residues. The germline V and J ends were trimmed by 4 bases and 4 bases, with 15 bases remaining between them. Germline values: CDR1 SGHRS, CDR2 YFSETQ. CDR3 nucleotide sequence: TGCGCCAGCAGCGCTTCGTTAGGGGCGTACAATGAGCAGTTCTTC. The encoded protein is CASSASLGAYNEQFF.

The chain is built from TRBV29-1 and TRBJ2-7; 7 nucleotides line up with TRBD1. The ends lost 3 bases at V and 2 bases at J; junction bases unmatched: 7. The germline V gene has CDR1 SQVTM and CDR2 ANQGSEA. This CDR3 spans 14 amino acids. Here the CDR3 reads CSVETRDRAYEQYF. The CDR3 nucleotides are TGCAGCGTTGAGACAAGGGACAGAGCCTACGAGCAGTACTTC.

CDR3 bases: TGTGCCAGCAGCTTAGTTCAGGGAGGCTACGAGCAGTACTTC. It is translated as CASSLVQGGYEQYF. The rearrangement links TRBV7-2 to TRBJ2-7, with D perhaps TRBD2 (6 bases). This CDR3 spans 14 amino acids. The germline CDR1 and CDR2 sequences are SGHTA and FQGNSA. Trimming cost V 1 base and J 3 bases, with 10 bases left between them.

This chain joins TRBV6-6 and TRBJ1-1; D perhaps matches TRBD1 (5 bases). V was cut by 7 bases and J by 0 bases, with 18 bases left in between. This CDR3 spans 16 amino acids. Germline CDR1 is MNHNY and CDR2 is SVGAGI (reference sequence). The DNA of the CDR3 is TGTGCCAGCATCACCTTGGGGAGGGGCATGAACACTGAAGCTTTCTTT. This codes for CASITLGRGMNTEAFF.

The chain links TRBV12-3 or TRBV12-4 to TRBJ1-1; no clear D. The CDR3 spans 11 residues. With 5 bases removed from V and 4 bases from J, the gap between germline ends came to 5 bases. In DNA, the CDR3 is TGTGCCAGCAGTCAGGTCACTGAAGCTTTCTTT. Amino acids: CASSQVTEAFF.

This chain connects TRBV4-3 to TRBJ2-5; maybe TRBD2 (6 bases). V lost 1 base and J lost 7, with 19 bases in between. The CDR3 has 16 residues. The V gene's germline CDR1 is LGHNA and CDR2 YSLEER. The CDR3: CASSQVKASGEATQYF. In DNA, the CDR3 is TGCGCCAGCAGCCAAGTTAAAGCTTCGGGGGAGGCGACCCAGTACTTC.

The chain is built from TRBV5-1 and TRBJ1-2; tentatively, D is TRBD1 (5 bases). Trimming left V 0 bases short and J 1 base short, with 31 bases between. Germline CDR1 SGHRS, CDR2 YFSETQ. This CDR3 comprises 22 residues. DNA of the CDR3: TGCGCCAGCAGCTTGGTGTTCCCCTGGGGGGATCTATCCCCTCATATTAACTATGGCTACACCTTC. Residues: CASSLVFPWGDLSPHINYGYTF. Full variable domain (rest looked up from reference TRBV5-1 and TRBJ1-2): KAGVTQTPRYLIKTRGQQVTLSCSPISGHRSVSWYQQTPGQGLQFLFEYFSETQRNKGNFPGRFSGRQFSNSRSEMNVSTLELGDSALYLCASSLVFPWGDLSPHINYGYTFGSGTRLTVV.

The chain carries TRBV27 and TRBJ2-5; D possibly corresponds to TRBD2 (7 bases). Germline V gene sequence: CDR1 MNHEY, CDR2 SMNVEV (reference sequence). Trimming shortened V by 1 base and J by 5 bases, and 11 bases separated the two germline ends. There are 14 residues in the CDR3. CDR3 region: CASSLWTGGETQYF. The CDR3 DNA reads TGTGCCAGCAGTTTATGGACGGGGGGCGAGACCCAGTACTTC.

This sequence joins TRBV5-6 and TRBJ2-1; 10 positions match TRBD1. CDR3 size: 13 residues. CDR1 and CDR2 from the germline V gene are SGHDT and YYEEEE. J lost 7 bases, V lost 4 bases, and 2 bases had no gene match. The CDR3 DNA follows: TGTGCCAGCAGCCCGGACAGGGGGAATGAGCAGTTCTTC. The encoded protein is CASSPDRGNEQFF.

The chain combines TRBV7-6 with TRBJ2-7, with 7 bases matching TRBD2. The CDR3 length is 16 residues. V lost 1 base, J lost 6 bases, and 12 bases stayed unmatched. Germline CDR1 SGHVS, CDR2 FNYEAQ. CDR3 bases: TGTGCCAGCAGCTTAGACCTAAGCGGGACTTTCTTCGAGCAGTACTTC. It yields the protein CASSLDLSGTFFEQYF.

Only one count was recorded for this clone. The chain carries TRBV28 and TRBJ2-3; D unclear. CDR1 is MDHEN, CDR2 SYDVKM, per germline. V was pared by 3 bases and J by 0 bases, with 7 bases between. The length of the CDR3 is 14 residues. CDR3 DNA sequence: TGTGCCAGCAGTTTGAGGAGAAGCACAGATACGCAGTATTTT. Its protein product is CASSLRRSTDTQYF.

The rearrangement links TRBV10-3 to TRBJ1-1, with TRBD1 matching 9 bases. There are 16 residues in the CDR3. Trimming took 8 bases from V and 4 from J; bases not matched to a gene: 14. Germline assignment: CDR1 ENHRY and CDR2 SYGVKD. This CDR3 reads CAIGPPRQGGGTEAFF. The DNA of the CDR3 is TGTGCCATCGGGCCCCCGAGACAGGGGGGCGGCACTGAAGCTTTCTTT.

The chain uses TRBV2 and TRBJ1-1, with 7 positions matching TRBD1. The CDR3 contains 14 residues. Per the germline V gene, CDR1 is SNHLY and CDR2 is FYNNEI. With V trimmed by 6 bases and J by 0 bases, 4 bases remained unmatched. The CDR3 here is CASRADRLNTEAFF. The DNA of the CDR3 is TGTGCCAGCAGAGCGGACAGGCTGAACACTGAAGCTTTCTTT.

This chain joins TRBV7-3 and TRBJ1-5; weak D call: TRBD1 (5 bases). The CDR3 consists of 13 residues. V lost 4 bases and J 1 base, leaving 5 bases between the germline ends. Germline lookup yields CDR1 SGHTA and CDR2 FQGTGA. CDR3 amino acids: CASSSGSNQPQHF. CDR3 sequence (DNA): TGTGCCAGCAGCTCAGGGAGCAATCAGCCCCAGCATTTT.

This sequence joins TRBV3-1 (or the pseudogene TRBV3-2) and TRBJ1-1; no clear D gene. CDR1 is LGHDT, CDR2 YNNKEL, per germline (reference sequence). V lost 1 base to trimming and J lost 1 base, with 13 bases between them. This CDR3 comprises 16 residues. The CDR3, as DNA: TGTGCCAGCAGCCAAGCTGGGTGGCGGCGGAACACTGAAGCTTTCTTT. This gives the protein CASSQAGWRRNTEAFF.

The chain uses TRBV7-6 and TRBJ2-4; D ambiguous. The germline CDR1 and CDR2 sequences are SGHVS and FNYEAQ. Between the trimmed V and J ends, which lost 4 bases and 0 bases, there was a span of 4 bases. The CDR3 sequence is 13 residues long. The CDR3 sequence: CASSSLAKNIQYF. CDR3 coding DNA: TGTGCCAGCAGCTCGTTAGCCAAAAACATTCAGTACTTC.

The V call is TRBV5-1, the J call TRBJ2-5, with TRBD1 identical over 7 bases. Germline trimming cut 2 bases from V and 4 bases from J; bases unmatched to any gene: 2. The V gene's germline CDR1 is SGHRS and CDR2 YFSETQ. The CDR3 spans 13 residues. The CDR3 spells CASSFGTAETQYF. CDR3 DNA sequence: TGCGCCAGCAGCTTCGGGACAGCAGAGACCCAGTACTTC.

The CDR3 sequence: CASSLGRGGRTSEQFF. The DNA for the CDR3 is TGTGCCAGCAGCTTAGGTCGGGGGGGTCGTACAAGTGAGCAGTTCTTC. V gene TRBV7-6 combines with J gene TRBJ2-1, with 8 nucleotides matching TRBD2. Germline V gives CDR1 SGHVS, CDR2 FNYEAQ. V was clipped by 1 base and J by 9 bases; unmatched bases: 11. The CDR3 runs 16 residues.

The chain couples TRBV11-2 to TRBJ1-1; D might be TRBD1 (5 bases). This CDR3 is built from 14 residues. Germline V lookup: CDR1 SGHAT, CDR2 FQNNGV. Trimming removed 3 bases at V and 6 bases at J, with 14 bases between. In DNA form, the CDR3 reads TGTGCCAGCAGCTTCCAAAGGGGAGGCCCTGAAGCTTTCTTT. Its protein product is CASSFQRGGPEAFF.

In DNA, the CDR3 is TGTGCCAGCAGCGTAGGGGCGGGAGGGTACACTGAAGCTTTCTTT. It codes for CASSVGAGGYTEAFF. This sequence joins TRBV9 and TRBJ1-1; D is undetermined. Trimming removed 0 bases at V and 3 bases at J, with 12 bases between. Germline V gives CDR1 SGDLS, CDR2 YYNGEE. The CDR3 extends over 15 amino acids.